The 17 T cell receptor beta chains listed next were all sequenced from one sample in a study of regulatory T cells in long-lasting Graves disease (dated by TCRdb to the early 2020s). Reading the label with the study, this specimen's time point is: newly diagnosed GD, antithyroid drugs for less than 3 months. RNA was extracted from PBMCs in TRIzol for both TCR sequencing and RNA sequencing. Library generation was performed with multiplex PCR. The sample was run on an Illumina HiSeq 4000. To build TCR beta libraries, CDR3 regions were amplified by Arm-PCR using iRepertoire HTBI primers. In-frame beta chains were kept once TCRdb had trimmed the public reads at Q25 with fastp and called clones with MiXCR. Records with the same CDR3 protein are collapsed into one entry carrying the most frequent genes and DNA. The sample table lists some 250,000 distinct CDR3 sequences, approximately 20% of them with a count of one. The ten biggest clones cover 12% to 15% of the sample.

This same sample was also part of a study on T cells in Graves' hyperthyroidism and ophthalmopathy.

Sequencing used peripheral blood mononuclear cells (PBMCs), obtained at new diagnosis, from a patient treated with antithyroid drugs. These receptors were obtained from a woman aged 25 to 39 with Graves disease. Donor details come from another sample of the same person, matched by shared clones.

This chain joins TRBV11-2 and TRBJ1-2; D might be TRBD1 (6 bases). The CDR3 has 14 residues. V lost 5 bases, J lost 7 bases, and 17 bases lay in between. Germline CDR1 and CDR2: SGHAT and FQNNGV. The CDR3 DNA is TGTGCCAGCAGCCCGGGACATGATTTTCCTGGCTACACCTTC. Translated: CASSPGHDFPGYTF.

This clonotype was seen ten or more times. The chain recombines TRBV9 with TRBJ2-3; 12 nucleotides match TRBD2. Germline CDR1 is SGDLS and CDR2 is YYNGEE. J was trimmed by 5 bases and V by 3 bases; bases with no gene match: 4. The CDR3 is 15 amino acids. DNA for the CDR3: TGTGCCAGCAGCGCCGTGACTAGCGGGGGAGATACGCAGTATTTT. It encodes CASSAVTSGGDTQYF.

Turning to this clonotype: Germline is not matched at one junction end, which may reflect a read error. V is TRBV27 and J is TRBJ2-1; D is perhaps TRBD2 (6 bases). The CDR3 sequence is 18 residues long. CDR1 is MNHEY, CDR2 SMNVEV, per germline (reference sequence). CDR3 DNA sequence: TGTGCCAGCAGTTTAGAGACCTTGGGGGGACTCCCTAACAATGAGCAGCTCTTC. This gives the protein CASSLETLGGLPNNEQLF.

Concerning this clonotype: This CDR3 fails to terminate in the conserved phenylalanine or tryptophan, so it likely reflects a read error. The chain carries TRBV7-9 and TRBJ1-1; perhaps TRBD1 as D (5 bases). The CDR3 length is 14 residues. Trimming took 10 bases from V and 2 from J, leaving 17 bases between them. Germline V lookup: CDR1 SEHNR, CDR2 FQNEAQ (reference sequence). The DNA of the CDR3 is TGTGCCACCCCCCGGGGCGAAGTAAACACTGAAGCTTTCCTT. Encoded protein: CATPRGEVNTEAFL.

This clonotype was recorded at least ten times. The chain is built from TRBV9 and TRBJ1-2, with no clear D. The CDR3 has 12 amino acids. V was trimmed by 5 bases and J by 6 bases, leaving 11 bases between them. Germline V gene lookup returns CDR1 SGDLS and CDR2 YYNGEE. CDR3 protein: CASSLNANGYTF. The CDR3 nucleotides read TGTGCCAGCAGTCTAAACGCAAATGGCTACACCTTC.

This clonotype was counted ten times or more. The chain employs TRBV2 and TRBJ1-1; D gene ambiguous. There are 13 residues in the CDR3. The V gene lost 6 bases and the J gene lost 1 base, with 9 bases spanning the gap. CDR1 and CDR2 (germline): SNHLY, FYNNEI. CDR3 in amino acids: CASSRDPNTEAFF. The CDR3 DNA sequence: TGTGCCAGCAGCAGAGACCCGAACACTGAAGCTTTCTTT.

This clonotype came up a few times. The rearrangement joins TRBV3-1 to TRBJ1-6, with D perhaps TRBD1 (6 bases). Looked up from germline, CDR1 is LGHDT and CDR2 is YNNKEL (reference sequence). The germline V and J ends were trimmed by 4 bases and 13 bases, with 20 bases remaining between them. The CDR3 is 15 amino acids. CDR3 nucleotides: TGTGCCAGCAGCCGAGAAAACAGGGACAAACTCCCCCTCCACTTT. Its translation: CASSRENRDKLPLHF.

This chain links TRBV5-4 with TRBJ2-5; 7 bases align to TRBD2. Trimming took 7 bases from V and 2 from J; bases not matched to a gene: 14. Germline CDR1 and CDR2: SGHNT and YYREEE (reference sequence). CDR3 size: 16 residues. The CDR3 reads CASSTPAGSRQETQYF. Written as DNA, the CDR3 is TGTGCCAGCTCCACGCCAGCGGGGAGCCGTCAAGAGACCCAGTACTTC.

This clonotype showed up many times. V usage is TRBV6-1 and J usage is TRBJ1-1; D is uncertain. Germline V gives CDR1 MNHNS, CDR2 SASEGT. This CDR3 is built from 14 residues. V dropped 4 bases and J dropped 10 bases, with 19 bases sitting between them. Written as DNA, the CDR3 is TGTGCCAGCAGTGGGGTAATCGGGCCCGGAGGAGCTTTCTTT. Translation: CASSGVIGPGGAFF.

Concerning this clonotype: A much bigger clone sits one base away, suggesting this may be a read error. The chain recombines TRBV5-5 with TRBJ2-5, with TRBD1 identical over 8 bases. The CDR3 sequence is 16 residues long. V shed 0 bases and J 11 bases; nucleotides not matched to a gene: 15. From germline, CDR1 is SGHKS and CDR2 YYEKEE (reference sequence). DNA for the CDR3: TGTGCCAGCAGCTTGGTCACAGGGGGTATAGGCAATGAGCAGTACTTC. It is translated as CASSLVTGGIGNEQYF.

The sample holds many counts of this clonotype. CDR3 DNA sequence: TGTGCCAGCAGTGAAGAAGGCGGGCCCTACGAGCAGTACTTC. Translating it yields CASSEEGGPYEQYF. This chain joins TRBV6-2 or TRBV6-3 and TRBJ2-7; D may be TRBD2 (5 bases). CDR1 is MNHEY and CDR2 is SVGEGT in the germline V gene. Trimming removed 5 bases at V and 2 bases at J, with 13 bases between. This CDR3 is built from 14 residues.

Many counts were recorded for this clonotype. The chain joins TRBV3-1 to TRBJ2-3; 7 bases map to TRBD1. V was pared by 4 bases and J by 4 bases, with 11 bases of the junction left unmatched. CDR3 size: 16 residues. The V gene's germline CDR1 is LGHDT and CDR2 YNNKEL (reference sequence). Written as DNA, the CDR3 is TGTGCCAGCAGCCTGGTAGGGACAGAAGTGGCAGATACGCAGTATTTT. Translation: CASSLVGTEVADTQYF.

This clonotype was recorded at least ten times. The chain has TRBV6-1 and TRBJ1-2; 8 bases agree with TRBD1. V lost 4 bases, J lost 7 bases, and 8 bases stayed unmatched. CDR3 length equals 14 residues. Looked up from germline, CDR1 is MNHNS and CDR2 is SASEGT. The CDR3 is CASSAPGQVGGYTF. In DNA, the CDR3 is TGTGCCAGCAGTGCGCCGGGACAGGTCGGTGGCTACACCTTC.

This clonotype was found many times. This chain connects TRBV5-5 to TRBJ2-7; D tentatively fits TRBD1 or TRBD2 (6 bases each). The germline V gene has CDR1 SGHKS and CDR2 YYEKEE (reference sequence). CDR3 length: 13 amino acids. V was shortened by 7 bases and J by 1 base, with 12 bases between the two germline ends. CDR3 sequence reads: CASHTGASYEQYF. The CDR3 coding sequence is TGTGCCAGCCACACGGGGGCTTCCTACGAGCAGTACTTC.

The V call is TRBV2, the J call TRBJ1-2; 7 bases are shared with TRBD1. In germline, CDR1 is SNHLY, CDR2 FYNNEI. The CDR3 runs 16 residues. The J segment lost 3 bases and the V segment lost 6 bases, leaving 13 bases of the junction unmatched. CDR3: CASRLRGVQGDYGYTF. The CDR3 DNA is TGTGCCAGCAGGCTCCGGGGCGTCCAGGGGGACTATGGCTACACCTTC.

This clonotype was counted ten times or more. The chain has TRBV6-1 and TRBJ1-4; D remains ambiguous. Trimming shortened V by 5 bases and J by 4 bases, and 14 bases separated the two germline ends. CDR1 and CDR2 (germline): MNHNS, SASEGT. The CDR3 is 15 amino acids. CDR3 nucleotides: TGTGCCAGCAGTACCCCGGACGGGATTAATGAAAAACTGTTTTTT. This sequence encodes CASSTPDGINEKLFF.

This clonotype has ten or more counts. V usage is TRBV3-1 and J usage is TRBJ2-1; D perhaps matches TRBD2 (7 bases). The DNA end is more similar to TRBJ2-5, so the J call may be wrong. Looked up from germline, CDR1 is LGHDT and CDR2 is YNNKEL (reference sequence). This CDR3 has 14 residues. As DNA, the CDR3 is TGTGCCAGCAGCGAGGGAGGGGGGCAAGAGACCCAGTACTTC. This codes for CASSEGGGQETQYF.